This TCR beta chain stems from a study of spatial heterogeneity in lung cancer. As to time point: sample taken at primary tumor resection. Extraction of whole RNA from tumor, nontumor lung or frozen PBMC preceded unsorted sequencing. Between the trimmed V and J ends, which lost 5 bases and 5 bases, there was a span of 7 bases. This CDR3 is built from 12 residues. The germline gives CDR1 MDHEN, CDR2 SYDVKM. One entry per CDR3 protein, called by TCRdb with MiXCR from the 5' RACE reads. The sample consists of 23,000 or so distinct CDR3 sequences, 5.5% to 8.5% of them appearing once. This clonotype originated in a male donor with early-stage non-small cell lung cancer. The sequencing here drew on PBMCs, taken at surgery. The genes are TRBV28 and TRBJ1-5; no reliable D call. CDR3 in DNA: TGTGCCAGCAGTCCAAGGCATCAGCCCCAGCATTTT. Translated: CASSPRHQPQHF.